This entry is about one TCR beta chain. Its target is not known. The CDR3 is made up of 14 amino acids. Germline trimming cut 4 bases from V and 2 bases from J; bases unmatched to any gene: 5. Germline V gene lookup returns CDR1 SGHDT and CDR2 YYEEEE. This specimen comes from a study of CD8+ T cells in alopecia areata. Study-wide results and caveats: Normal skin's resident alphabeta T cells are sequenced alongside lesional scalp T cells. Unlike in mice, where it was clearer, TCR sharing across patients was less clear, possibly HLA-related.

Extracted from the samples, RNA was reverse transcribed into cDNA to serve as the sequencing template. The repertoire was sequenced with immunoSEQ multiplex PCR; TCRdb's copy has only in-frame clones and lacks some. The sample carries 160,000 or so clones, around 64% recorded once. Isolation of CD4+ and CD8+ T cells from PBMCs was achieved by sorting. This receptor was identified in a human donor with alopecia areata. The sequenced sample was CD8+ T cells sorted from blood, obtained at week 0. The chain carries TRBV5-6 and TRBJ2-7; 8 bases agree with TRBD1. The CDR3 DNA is TGTGCCAGCAGCCAGGGGACAGGTACCTACGAGCAGTACTTC. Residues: CASSQGTGTYEQYF.